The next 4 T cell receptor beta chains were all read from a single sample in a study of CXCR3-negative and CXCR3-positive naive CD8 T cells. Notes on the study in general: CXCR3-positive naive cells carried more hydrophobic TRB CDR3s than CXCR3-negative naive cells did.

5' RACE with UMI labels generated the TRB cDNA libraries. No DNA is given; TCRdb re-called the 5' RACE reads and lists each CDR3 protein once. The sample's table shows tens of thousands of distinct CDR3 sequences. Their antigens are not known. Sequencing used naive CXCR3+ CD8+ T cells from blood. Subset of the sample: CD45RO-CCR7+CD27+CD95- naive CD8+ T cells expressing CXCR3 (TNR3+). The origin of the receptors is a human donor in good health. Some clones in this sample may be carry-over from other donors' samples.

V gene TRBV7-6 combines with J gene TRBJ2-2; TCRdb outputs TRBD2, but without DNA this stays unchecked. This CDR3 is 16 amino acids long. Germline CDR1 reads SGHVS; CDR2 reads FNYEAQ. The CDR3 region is CASSLARTSNTGELFF.

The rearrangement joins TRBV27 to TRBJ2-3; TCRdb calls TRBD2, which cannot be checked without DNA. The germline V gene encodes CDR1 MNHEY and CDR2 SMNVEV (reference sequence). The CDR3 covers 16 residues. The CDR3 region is CASGRRVVTFTDTQYF.

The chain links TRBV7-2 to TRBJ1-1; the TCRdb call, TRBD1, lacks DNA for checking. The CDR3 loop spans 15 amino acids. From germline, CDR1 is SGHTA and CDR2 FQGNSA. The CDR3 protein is CASSLVVMGGGEAFF.

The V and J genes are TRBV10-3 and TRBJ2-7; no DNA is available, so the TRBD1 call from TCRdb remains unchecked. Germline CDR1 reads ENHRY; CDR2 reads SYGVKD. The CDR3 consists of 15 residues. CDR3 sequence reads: CAISDGTGGGDEQYF.